The rows below give T cell receptor beta chains drawn from one sample of a study of T cell responses to AZD1222 COVID-19 vaccine. TCRdb's copy holds only in-frame clones and misses some; the assay was immunoSEQ multiplex PCR. Found here are under 150,000 clones, roughly 92% of them singletons; the top ten hold about 3.7%. Source: peripheral blood, taken 28 days after the second AZD1222 dose. The receptors here all came from an adult who received the AZD1222 COVID-19 vaccine. Each CDR3 is given with its conserved first and last residue. Fields, in order: D gene, clone size, V gene, J gene, CDR3 protein, CDR3 DNA. The D gene is left open where the match is weak. Rows give clone size only sometimes, using once, few, many, or a class for an expanded clone.

-	-	TRBV18	TRBJ1-1	CASSPQGPLGAEAFF	TGTGCCAGCTCACCACAGGGACCCCTAGGTGCTGAAGCTTTCTTT
-	-	TRBV10-1	TRBJ2-3	CASSEWRGSTDTQYF	TGCGCCAGCAGTGAATGGCGGGGTAGCACAGATACGCAGTATTTT
-	-	TRBV10-2	TRBJ1-1	CASSDYQDSGGTEAFF	TGCGCCAGCAGTGATTATCAGGACAGCGGGGGCACTGAAGCTTTCTTT
TRBD1	-	TRBV10-3	TRBJ1-5	CATRTGSNQPQHF	TGTGCCACCCGGACAGGGAGCAATCAGCCCCAGCATTTT
-	-	TRBV28	TRBJ2-2	CAIEPIPQTGELFF	TGTGCCATCGAACCTATTCCCCAGACCGGGGAGCTGTTTTTT
-	-	TRBV10-3	TRBJ1-1	CAISEVTGTENTEAFF	TGTGCCATCAGTGAAGTGACGGGGACCGAGAACACTGAAGCTTTCTTT
TRBD1	-	TRBV3-1/TRBV3-2	TRBJ2-7	CASSQVTGSREQYF	TGTGCCAGCAGCCAAGTGACAGGGTCCAGGGAGCAGTACTTC
-	few	TRBV6-5	TRBJ1-1	CATRSKLNTEAFF	TGTGCCACCCGATCGAAGTTAAACACTGAAGCTTTCTTT
-	-	TRBV12-3/TRBV12-4	TRBJ1-4	CASRVREGEKLFF	TGTGCCAGCAGGGTACGGGAAGGTGAAAAACTGTTTTTT
-	once	TRBV4-1	TRBJ1-5	CASSQEIDQPQHF	TGCGCCAGCAGCCAGGAAATCGATCAGCCCCAGCATTTT
TRBD1	-	TRBV7-9	TRBJ1-1	CASSTTGGRFTEAFF	TGTGCCAGCAGCACGACAGGGGGCAGGTTTACTGAAGCTTTCTTT
-	-	TRBV6-5	TRBJ1-3	CASRGFGNTIYF	TGTGCCAGCAGGGGATTCGGAAACACCATATATTTT
-	once	TRBV11-2	TRBJ2-3	CASSLGPSTDTQYF	TGTGCCAGCAGCTTAGGCCCCTCCACAGATACGCAGTATTTT
-	-	TRBV29-1	TRBJ1-1	CSVWTANTEAFF	TGCAGCGTTTGGACAGCGAACACTGAAGCTTTCTTT
-	once	TRBV6-1	TRBJ1-6	CASSELRVNSPLHF	TGTGCCAGCAGTGAATTACGGGTAAATTCACCCCTCCACTTT
-	-	TRBV14	TRBJ1-3	CASSPPFGNTIYF	TGTGCCAGCAGCCCCCCATTTGGAAACACCATATATTTT
-	-	TRBV11-3	TRBJ2-3	CASSLGWGASTDTQYF	TGTGCCAGCAGCTTAGGCTGGGGCGCTAGCACAGATACGCAGTATTTT
-	-	TRBV6-6	TRBJ1-2	CAMTGVLGYGYTF	TGTGCCATGACGGGGGTACTAGGCTATGGCTACACCTTC